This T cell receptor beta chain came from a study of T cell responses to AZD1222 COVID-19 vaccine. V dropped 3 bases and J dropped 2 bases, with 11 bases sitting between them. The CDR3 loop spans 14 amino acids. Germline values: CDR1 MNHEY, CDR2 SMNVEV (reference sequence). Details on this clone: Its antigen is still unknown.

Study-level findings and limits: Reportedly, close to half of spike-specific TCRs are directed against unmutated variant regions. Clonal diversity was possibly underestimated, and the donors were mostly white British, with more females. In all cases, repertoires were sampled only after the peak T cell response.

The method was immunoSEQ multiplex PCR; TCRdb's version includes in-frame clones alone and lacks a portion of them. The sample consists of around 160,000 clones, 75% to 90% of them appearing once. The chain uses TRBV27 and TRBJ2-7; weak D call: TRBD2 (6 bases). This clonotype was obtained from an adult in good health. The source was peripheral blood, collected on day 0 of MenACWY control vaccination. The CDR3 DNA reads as TGTGCCAGCAGTTTGGTCGGGGGACCCTACGAGCAGTACTTC. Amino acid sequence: CASSLVGGPYEQYF.